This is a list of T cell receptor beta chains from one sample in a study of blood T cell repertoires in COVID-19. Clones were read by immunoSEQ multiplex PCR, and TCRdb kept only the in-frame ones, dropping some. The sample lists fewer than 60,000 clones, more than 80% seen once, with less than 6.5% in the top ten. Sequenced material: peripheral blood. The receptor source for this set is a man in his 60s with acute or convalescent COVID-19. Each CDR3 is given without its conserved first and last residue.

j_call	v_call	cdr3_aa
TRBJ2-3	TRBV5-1	ASSLVPGGSGDTQY
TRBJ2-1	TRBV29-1	SVGQGPYNEQF
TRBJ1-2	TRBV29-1	SGTTGLTYGYT
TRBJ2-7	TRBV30	AWRRTPSIDEQY
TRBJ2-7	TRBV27	ASSWGASGSGIYEQY
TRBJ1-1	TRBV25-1	AAGSNTEAF
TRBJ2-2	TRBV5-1	ASSRTPSGPTGELF
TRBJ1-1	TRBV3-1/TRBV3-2	ASSRGQETTEAF
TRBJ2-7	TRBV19	ASSLTASSYEQY
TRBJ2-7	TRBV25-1	ASAPGQAYEQY
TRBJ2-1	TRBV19	ASSSSGRAGIVEQF
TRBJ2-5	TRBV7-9	ASSLAGVETQY
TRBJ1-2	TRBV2	ASSWDRGNGYT
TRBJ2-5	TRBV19	ASSIDSSVETQY
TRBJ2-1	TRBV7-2	ASSLGGTRAGGEQF
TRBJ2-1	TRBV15	ATSRSPGLAGANNEQF
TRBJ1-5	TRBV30	AWSPSWGGRHNQPQH
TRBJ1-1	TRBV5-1	ASSPTAGTENTEAF
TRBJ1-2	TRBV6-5	ASSYREGYGYT
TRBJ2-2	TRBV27	ASSLGQLNTGELF
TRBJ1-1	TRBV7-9	ASRPQGRIPNTEAF
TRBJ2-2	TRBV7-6	ASSLNGGGLPNTGELF
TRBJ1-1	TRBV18	ASSRTLDTEAF
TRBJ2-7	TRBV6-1	ASSKGTASYEQY
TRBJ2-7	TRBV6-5	ASSYQAGGPGEQY
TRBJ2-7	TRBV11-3	ASSFRRRRRPYEQY
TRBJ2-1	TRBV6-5	ASSSFRTGVNEQF
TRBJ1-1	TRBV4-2	ASSQGHTGGITEAF
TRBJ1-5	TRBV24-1	ATSGAGAVNQPQH
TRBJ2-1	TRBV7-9	ASSVTHGDEQF
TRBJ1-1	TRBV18	ASSDRARTEAF
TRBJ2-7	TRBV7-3	ASSSGTSNYEQY
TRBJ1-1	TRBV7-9	ASSLVQGTEAF
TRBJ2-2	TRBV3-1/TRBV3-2	ASSRGTSGGVGSGELF
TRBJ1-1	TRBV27	ASSTRPRDTEAF
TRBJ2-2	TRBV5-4	ASSQRLGGLAGELF
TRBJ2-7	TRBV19	ASSIGQGAHEQY
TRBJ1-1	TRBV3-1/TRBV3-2	ASSQDLRSTEAF
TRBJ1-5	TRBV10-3	AISEISSGPQH
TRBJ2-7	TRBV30	AWGGAPKGQY
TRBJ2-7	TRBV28	ASSLPGGLAGTTYEQY
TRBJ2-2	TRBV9	ASSRLAGVTGELF
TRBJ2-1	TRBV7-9	ASSFGLAAFYSYNEQF
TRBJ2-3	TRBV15	ATSRAPGVGTDTQY
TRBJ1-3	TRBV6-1	ASSEGFQGRDSGNTIY
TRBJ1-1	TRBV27	ASSLDGGVEAF
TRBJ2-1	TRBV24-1	ATSSGKRIYGFGQF
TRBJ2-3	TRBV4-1	ASSPRLAGSTDTQY
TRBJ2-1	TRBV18	ASSPGLAGNEQF
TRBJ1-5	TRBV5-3	ARSLLWVRGKSSQPQH
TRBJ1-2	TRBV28	ASSLRVFYGYT
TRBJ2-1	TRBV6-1	ASSEDRLNNEQF
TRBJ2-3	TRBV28	ASSLLATLTDTQY
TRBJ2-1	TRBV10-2	ASTEVASGRWWNEQF
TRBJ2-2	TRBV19	ASRSRQGTSGELF
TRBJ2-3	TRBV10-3	AISDPGQGDYTDTQY
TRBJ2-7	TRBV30	AWKDSYEQY
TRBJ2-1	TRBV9	ASSARRRGYNEQF
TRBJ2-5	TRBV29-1	SVRLTGSETQY
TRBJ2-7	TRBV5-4	AITRAGAYEQY